This T cell receptor beta chain stems from a study of vaccination effects on CD4 cells after COVID-19. Study in general: All study participants received two doses of BNT162b2 or mRNA-1273 vaccine.

This table comes from immunoSEQ multiplex PCR, and its TCRdb copy is limited to in-frame clones, with some not included. The sample shows some 63,000 clones, 72% of them seen only once. On approximately day 9 of culture, CD4+ T cells were separated out. The ends lost 3 bases at V and 0 bases at J; junction bases unmatched: 8. Germline V lookup: CDR1 SGHAT, CDR2 FQNNGV. The CDR3 sequence is 18 residues long. In the case of this clone: What it binds is unknown.

Material: CD4+ T cells from PBMCs cultured without peptide, obtained before COVID-19 vaccination. This TCR derives from a human donor who had a prior SARS-CoV-2 infection. The chain is built from TRBV11-2 and TRBJ2-1; 10 nucleotides align to TRBD2. CDR3 protein: CASSLRILAGGSYNEQFF. The CDR3 nucleotides read TGTGCCAGCAGCTTGCGAATCTTAGCGGGAGGCTCCTACAATGAGCAGTTCTTC. The variable domain in full, completed from reference TRBV11-2 and TRBJ2-1, reads EAGVAQSPRYKIIEKRQSVAFWCNPISGHATLYWYQQILGQGPKLLIQFQNNGVVDDSQLPKDRFSAERLKGVDSTLKIQPAKLEDSAVYLCASSLRILAGGSYNEQFFGPGTRLTVL.